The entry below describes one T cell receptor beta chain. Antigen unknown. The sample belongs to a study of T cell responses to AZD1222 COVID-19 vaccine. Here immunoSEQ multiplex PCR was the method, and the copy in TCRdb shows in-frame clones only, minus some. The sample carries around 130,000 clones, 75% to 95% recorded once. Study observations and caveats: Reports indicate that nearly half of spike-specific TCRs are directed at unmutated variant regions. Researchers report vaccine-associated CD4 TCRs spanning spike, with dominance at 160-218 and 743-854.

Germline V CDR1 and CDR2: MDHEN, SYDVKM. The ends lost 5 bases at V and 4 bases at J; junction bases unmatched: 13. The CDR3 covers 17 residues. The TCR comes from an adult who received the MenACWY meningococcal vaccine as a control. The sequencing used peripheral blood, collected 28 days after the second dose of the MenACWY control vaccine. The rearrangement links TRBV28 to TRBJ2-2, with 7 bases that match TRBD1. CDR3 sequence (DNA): TGTGCCAGCAGTCAAACAGACAGGGAAGCGCTCACCGGGGAGCTGTTTTTT. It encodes CASSQTDREALTGELFF.